The T cell receptor beta chain under discussion was sequenced for a study of blood T cell repertoires in COVID-19. For the study at large: Specimens from acute and convalescent COVID-19 originated in the United States, Italy and Spain. Sample material is recorded as cDNA or gDNA derived from T cells, B-cell-depleted T cells, or PBMCs.

Notes on this clone: Other DNA sequences of this sample code for an identical CDR3.

This CDR3 is 14 amino acids long. Germline assignment: CDR1 LNHDA and CDR2 SQIVND (reference sequence). The V end was cut by 2 bases, the J end by 0 bases, with 7 bases between. Original processing methods: Amplified reference gene primers provided the basis for estimating nucleated cell counts. This table comes from immunoSEQ multiplex PCR, and its TCRdb copy is limited to in-frame clones, with some not included. The DNA gave D and trimming, while V, J and clone size come from that table. Seen here are fewer than 250,000 clones, 70% to 90% observed once, and the top ten hold about 10%. The chain recombines TRBV19 with TRBJ1-2; no definite D call. This receptor was identified in a woman older than 75 with acute or convalescent COVID-19. The sequencing input was peripheral blood. The CDR3 region has the DNA TGTGCCAGTAGTATACAGGAAGCTAACTATGGCTACACCTTC. Translated, it gives CASSIQEANYGYTF. Drawing the rest from reference TRBV19 and TRBJ1-2, the complete variable domain is DGGITQSPKYLFRKEGQNVTLSCEQNLNHDAMYWYRQDPGQGLRLIYYSQIVNDFQKGDIAEGYSVSREKKESFPLTVTSAQKNPTAFYLCASSIQEANYGYTFGSGTRLTVV.